A single sample gave rise to the 17 T cell receptor beta chains below, sequenced in a study of PD-1 blockade in classical Hodgkin lymphoma. Sequenced by immunoSEQ multiplex PCR; TCRdb stores in-frame clones only, minus some. The table has fewer than 25,000 clones, approximately 82% seen once. Time point indicated: cycle 4 day 1 (C4D1), after about 6 weeks of nivolumab. Exposure to brentuximab vedotin varied, and each patient had relapsed following autologous stem cell transplantation. From thawed PBMCs, CD4+ T cells were purified using magnetic negative selection. This specimen consisted of CD4+ T cells from blood, obtained before the fourth cycle of nivolumab. The receptors shown here come from a human donor with classical Hodgkin lymphoma.

This clone was detected once. The CDR3 reads CASSLPGLADNEQFF. CDR3 sequence (DNA): TGTGCCAGCAGTCTCCCGGGACTAGCGGACAATGAGCAGTTCTTC. The genes are TRBV28 and TRBJ2-1; 11 bases map to TRBD2. Germline CDR1 reads MDHEN; CDR2 reads SYDVKM. J gave up 5 bases and V 5 bases, and 5 bases lay outside the gene matches. The CDR3 covers 15 residues.

This clone was counted between two and nine times. The chain carries TRBV28 and TRBJ1-2; D call uncertain. The V gene lost 7 bases and the J gene lost 4 bases, with 13 bases spanning the gap. Germline V gives CDR1 MDHEN, CDR2 SYDVKM. This CDR3 has 13 residues. The CDR3: CASKEQPSYGYTF. CDR3 in DNA: TGTGCCAGCAAGGAACAGCCTAGCTATGGCTACACCTTC.

The chain links TRBV27 to TRBJ2-2; D not resolved. V lost 3 bases and J lost 4, with 12 bases in between. Per germline, CDR1 MNHEY and CDR2 SMNVEV (reference sequence). The CDR3 is 15 residues long. DNA of the CDR3: TGTGCCAGCAGTTTCTCGTGGGCGGCCACCGGGGAGCTGTTTTTT. This gives the protein CASSFSWAATGELFF.

This clone appeared a single time. This chain uses TRBV10-3 with TRBJ2-1; 9 bases are a match to TRBD1. This CDR3 region has 12 residues. V shed 6 bases and J 7 bases; nucleotides not matched to a gene: 1. The germline V gene encodes CDR1 ENHRY and CDR2 SYGVKD. The CDR3 spells CAIRGQGNEQFF. The CDR3 nucleotides read TGTGCCATCAGAGGACAGGGGAATGAGCAGTTCTTC.

This rearrangement joins TRBV10-2 to TRBJ2-7, with D maybe TRBD2 (6 bases). The germline V gene has CDR1 WSHSY and CDR2 SAAADI. V was clipped by 4 bases and J by 3 bases, with 7 bases between them. The CDR3 sequence is 12 residues long. This CDR3 is CASSVGGYEQYF. CDR3 nucleotides: TGCGCCAGCAGTGTGGGGGGCTACGAGCAGTACTTC.

The V and J genes are TRBV5-1 and TRBJ1-6, with no clear D. The CDR3 covers 15 residues. Trimming took off 0 bases at V and 4 bases at J, with 8 bases between the two ends. Germline V gene data show CDR1 as SGHRS and CDR2 as YFSETQ. The CDR3 DNA reads TGCGCCAGCAGCTTGGGGCAGGCTTATAATTCACCCCTCCACTTT. This sequence encodes CASSLGQAYNSPLHF.

V usage is TRBV28 and J usage is TRBJ2-7, with D perhaps TRBD1 (7 bases). The V and J ends lost 7 bases and 4 bases respectively, with 17 bases between them. CDR3 length equals 14 residues. Germline values: CDR1 MDHEN, CDR2 SYDVKM. CDR3 loop: CASTPGGTAYEQYF. The CDR3 bases are TGTGCCAGCACCCCAGGGGGGACAGCGTACGAGCAGTACTTC.

This clone has only a few counts. The chain joins TRBV21-1 to TRBJ1-5. TRBV21-1 is a known pseudogene. This CDR3 spans 12 amino acids. The CDR3 spells CAKGPSNQPQHF. As DNA, the CDR3 is TGTGCCAAGGGACCAAGCAATCAGCCCCAGCATTTT.

V is TRBV27 and J is TRBJ1-1; 8 positions match TRBD1. After removal of 5 bases from V and 4 bases from J, the junction contained 3 bases not matched to a gene. The CDR3 has 13 residues. Germline loops: CDR1 MNHEY, CDR2 SMNVEV (reference sequence). CDR3 region: CASSPTGATEAFF. DNA for the CDR3: TGTGCCAGCAGTCCGACAGGGGCCACTGAAGCTTTCTTT.

V usage is TRBV6-1 and J usage is TRBJ1-2, with a possible D match to TRBD1 (5 bases). CDR1 and CDR2 from the germline V gene are MNHNS and SASEGT. V lost 7 bases, J lost 6 bases, and 15 bases lay in between. The CDR3 is made up of 13 amino acids. The CDR3 loop is CASTRLGGHGYTF. Here the CDR3 DNA reads TGTGCCAGCACCAGACTCGGGGGACATGGCTACACCTTC.

The chain links TRBV28 to TRBJ1-4; D unresolved. Per the germline V gene, CDR1 is MDHEN and CDR2 is SYDVKM. This CDR3 contains 16 residues. Trimming removed 3 bases at V and 1 base at J, with 12 bases between. In DNA, the CDR3 is TGTGCCAGCAGTTTGTCCCACTGGGGAACTAATGAAAAACTGTTTTTT. Protein: CASSLSHWGTNEKLFF.

The chain links TRBV6-6 to TRBJ1-2, with TRBD1 matching 7 bases. The CDR3 sequence is 13 residues long. The V gene's germline CDR1 is MNHNY and CDR2 SVGAGI (reference sequence). V lost 8 bases and J lost 2; bases outside the gene matches: 5. The CDR3 protein is CASQKTGNYGYTF. CDR3 coding DNA: TGTGCCAGCCAGAAGACAGGGAACTATGGCTACACCTTC.

This clone was observed once. V usage is TRBV9 and J usage is TRBJ2-5; 14 bases align to TRBD2. This CDR3 region has 16 residues. Trimming took 2 bases from V and 3 from J; bases not matched to a gene: 3. The germline gives CDR1 SGDLS, CDR2 YYNGEE. The CDR3 spells CASSVGLAGAEETQYF. The DNA of the CDR3 is TGTGCCAGCAGCGTGGGACTAGCGGGAGCTGAAGAGACCCAGTACTTC.

This sequence joins TRBV29-1 and TRBJ2-3; D gene ambiguous. Germline values: CDR1 SQVTM, CDR2 ANQGSEA. The CDR3 has 11 residues. Between the trimmed V and J ends, which lost 6 bases and 4 bases, there was a span of 8 bases. CDR3 sequence: CSVQFADTQYF. CDR3 bases: TGCAGCGTACAGTTCGCAGATACGCAGTATTTT.

This clone has only a few counts. The gene calls are TRBV19 and TRBJ2-1; 7 positions match TRBD1. V shed 5 bases, J shed 2 bases, and the junction held 6 bases outside the gene matches. Germline V gene sequence: CDR1 LNHDA, CDR2 SQIVND (reference sequence). CDR3 size: 15 residues. The CDR3 bases are TGTGCCAGTAGTCTTAAGACAGGGACCTACAATGAGCAGTTCTTC. Translation: CASSLKTGTYNEQFF.

The chain couples TRBV6-6 to TRBJ1-3; 8 positions agree with TRBD1. Trimming at V came to 7 bases and at J to 3 bases, leaving 5 bases not matched to a gene. CDR1 and CDR2 (germline): MNHNY, SVGAGI (reference sequence). The CDR3 sequence is 14 residues long. The CDR3: CASTSTGDGNTIYF. CDR3 DNA: TGTGCCAGCACCTCGACAGGGGATGGAAACACCATATATTTT.

The V call is TRBV7-2, the J call TRBJ1-2, with a weak D call TRBD1 (5 bases). Germline CDR1 is SGHTA and CDR2 is FQGNSA. This CDR3 spans 15 amino acids. V lost 5 bases and J lost 4, with 17 bases in between. The CDR3 loop reads CASSPMVGDGYGYTF. CDR3 coding DNA: TGTGCCAGCAGCCCCATGGTAGGGGACGGCTATGGCTACACCTTC.